Detailed here is one T cell receptor beta chain. Its antigen is still unknown. Donors were ostensibly healthy at sampling, although undocumented immune exposures were probable. The data originate from a study of cytomegalovirus exposure and HLA in healthy donors. Study results and caveats: Sequences of the TCR beta chain were said to predict the HLA-A and HLA-B alleles of most subjects accurately.

The CDR3 runs to 15 residues. Germline V gene lookup returns CDR1 SGHDT and CDR2 YYEEEE. Germline trimming cut 4 bases from V and 5 bases from J; bases unmatched to any gene: 5. The PCR used 60 Vbeta and 13 Jbeta primers. The table came from immunoSEQ multiplex PCR; TCRdb's copy has only in-frame clones and leaves some out. The repertoire holds over 110,000 clones, around 78% seen once, with 5.5% to 7% in the top ten. The origin of this receptor is a woman aged 40 to 50 in good health and CMV-seropositive. V and J are TRBV5-6 and TRBJ1-4; 10 bases match TRBD1. Sample: PBMCs. The CDR3 is CASSGTTGGNEKLFF. In DNA form, the CDR3 reads TGTGCCAGCAGCGGAACGACAGGGGGCAATGAAAAACTGTTTTTT.